The 5 T cell receptor beta chains presented below share a single source sample, sequenced in a study of blood T cell repertoires in COVID-19. Using immunoSEQ multiplex PCR, the repertoire was profiled, and TCRdb retains in-frame clones only, with some absent. This repertoire shows 250,000 to 350,000 clones, about 84% found once; its top ten account for 1.5% to 2%. Sequencing was performed on peripheral blood. These TCRs come from a woman aged 45 to 65 with acute or convalescent COVID-19.

V gene TRBV18 combines with J gene TRBJ2-5, with D hard to call. Trimming removed 1 base at V and 4 bases at J, with 4 bases between. From germline, CDR1 is KGHSH and CDR2 LQKENI. The CDR3 is 12 residues long. The DNA for the CDR3 is TGTGCCAGCTCACCACTCGGAGAGACCCAGTACTTC. It yields the protein CASSPLGETQYF.

This chain links TRBV28 with TRBJ2-7, with TRBD1 matching 9 bases. CDR3 length equals 13 residues. Trimming at V came to 8 bases and at J to 6 bases, leaving 8 bases not matched to a gene. Germline loops: CDR1 MDHEN, CDR2 SYDVKM. CDR3 DNA sequence: TGTGCCAGCCGCCCCGGGACAGGGCCCGAGCAGTACTTC. The encoded protein is CASRPGTGPEQYF.

The chain uses TRBV14 and TRBJ2-7; 7 bases are shared with TRBD2. The CDR3 has 17 residues. Germline values: CDR1 SGHDN, CDR2 FVKESK. The junction had 16 bases not matched to a gene; V was cut back by 3 bases and J by 5 bases. The DNA of the CDR3 is TGTGCCAGCAGCCAGCACACGGGAGGCCTAGCGAGGAACGAGCAGTACTTC. It codes for CASSQHTGGLARNEQYF.

V usage is TRBV3-1 (or the pseudogene TRBV3-2) and J usage is TRBJ2-1; tentatively, D is TRBD1 (5 bases). Trimming shortened V by 4 bases and J by 6 bases, and 10 bases separated the two germline ends. This CDR3 is 13 amino acids long. CDR1 and CDR2 (germline): LGHDT, YNNKEL (reference sequence). CDR3 coding DNA: TGTGCCAGCAGCCTATATAGGGGCAATGAGCAGTTCTTC. It yields the protein CASSLYRGNEQFF.

The V gene is TRBV9, the J gene TRBJ2-1, with TRBD2 matching over 10 bases. Germline trimming cut 4 bases from V and 2 bases from J; bases unmatched to any gene: 9. The CDR3 sequence is 17 residues long. From germline, CDR1 is SGDLS and CDR2 YYNGEE. The CDR3 DNA is TGTGCCAGCAGCCAAGGACTAGCGGATATCACCTACAATGAGCAGTTCTTC. Translated, it gives CASSQGLADITYNEQFF.